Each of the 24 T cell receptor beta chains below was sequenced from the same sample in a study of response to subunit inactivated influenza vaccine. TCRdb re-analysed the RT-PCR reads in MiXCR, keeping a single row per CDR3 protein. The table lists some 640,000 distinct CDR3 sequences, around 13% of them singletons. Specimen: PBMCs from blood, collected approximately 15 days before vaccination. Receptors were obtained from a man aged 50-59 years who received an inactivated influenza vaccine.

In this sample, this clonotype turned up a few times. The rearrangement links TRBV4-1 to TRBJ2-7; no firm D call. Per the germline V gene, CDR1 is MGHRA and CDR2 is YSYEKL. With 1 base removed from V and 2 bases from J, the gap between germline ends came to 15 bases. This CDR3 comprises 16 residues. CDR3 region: CASSQVVTDLPYEQYF. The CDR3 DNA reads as TGCGCCAGCAGCCAAGTTGTTACAGATTTGCCCTACGAGCAGTACTTC.

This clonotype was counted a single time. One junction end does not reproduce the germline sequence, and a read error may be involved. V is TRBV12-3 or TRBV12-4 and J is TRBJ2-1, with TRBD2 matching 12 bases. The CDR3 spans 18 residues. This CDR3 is CAISFGASGGAQYNEQFF. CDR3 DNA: TGTGCCATCAGTTTTGGGGCTAGCGGGGGGGCCCAATACAATGAGCAGTTCTTC.

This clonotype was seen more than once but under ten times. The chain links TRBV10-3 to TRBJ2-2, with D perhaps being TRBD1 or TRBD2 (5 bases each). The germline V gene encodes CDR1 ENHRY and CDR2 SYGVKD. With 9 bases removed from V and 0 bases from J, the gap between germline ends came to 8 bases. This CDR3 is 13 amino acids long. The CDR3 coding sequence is TGTGCCATGGGGGATGCGAACACCGGGGAGCTGTTTTTT. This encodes CAMGDANTGELFF.

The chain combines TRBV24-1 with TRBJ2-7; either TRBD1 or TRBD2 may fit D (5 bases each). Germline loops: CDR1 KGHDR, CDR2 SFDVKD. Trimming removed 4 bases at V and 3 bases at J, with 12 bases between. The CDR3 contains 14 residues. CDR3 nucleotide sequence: TGTGCCACCAGTGACCCCCGGGGCGGCTACGAGCAGTACTTC. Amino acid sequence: CATSDPRGGYEQYF.

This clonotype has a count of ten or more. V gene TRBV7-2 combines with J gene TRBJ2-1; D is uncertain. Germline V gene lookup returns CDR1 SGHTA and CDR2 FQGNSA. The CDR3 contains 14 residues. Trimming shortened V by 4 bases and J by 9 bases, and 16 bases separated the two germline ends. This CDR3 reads CASSYSLPQSEQFF. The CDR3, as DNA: TGTGCCAGCAGCTACTCCCTCCCACAGAGTGAGCAGTTCTTC.

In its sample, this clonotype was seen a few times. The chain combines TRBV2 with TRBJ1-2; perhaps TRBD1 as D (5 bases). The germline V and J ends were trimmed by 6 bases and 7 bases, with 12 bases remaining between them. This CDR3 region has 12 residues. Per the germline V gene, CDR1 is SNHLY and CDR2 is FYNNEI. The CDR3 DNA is TGTGCCAGCAGACTCGACCAGGGTGGCTACACCTTC. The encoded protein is CASRLDQGGYTF.

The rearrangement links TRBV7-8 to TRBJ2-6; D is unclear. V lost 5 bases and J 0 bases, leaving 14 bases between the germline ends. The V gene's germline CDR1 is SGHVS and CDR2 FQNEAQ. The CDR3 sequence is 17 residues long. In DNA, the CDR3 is TGTGCCAGCAGCACCCGGCTCGGGCACTCTGGGGCCAACGTCCTGACTTTC. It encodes CASSTRLGHSGANVLTF.

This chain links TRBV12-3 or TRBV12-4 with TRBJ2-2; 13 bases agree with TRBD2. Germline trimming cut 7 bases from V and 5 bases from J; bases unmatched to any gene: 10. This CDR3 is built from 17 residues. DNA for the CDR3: TGTGCCAGCATCGCGCGACTAGCGGGAGGCAGGACCGGGGAGCTGTTTTTT. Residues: CASIARLAGGRTGELFF.

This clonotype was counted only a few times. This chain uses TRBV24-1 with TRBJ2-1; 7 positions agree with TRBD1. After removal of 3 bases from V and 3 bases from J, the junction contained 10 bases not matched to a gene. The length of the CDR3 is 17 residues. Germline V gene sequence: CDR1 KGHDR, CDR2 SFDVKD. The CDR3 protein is CATSDAAGGTGYNEQFF. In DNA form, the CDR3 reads TGTGCCACCAGTGATGCCGCAGGGGGAACGGGCTACAATGAGCAGTTCTTC.

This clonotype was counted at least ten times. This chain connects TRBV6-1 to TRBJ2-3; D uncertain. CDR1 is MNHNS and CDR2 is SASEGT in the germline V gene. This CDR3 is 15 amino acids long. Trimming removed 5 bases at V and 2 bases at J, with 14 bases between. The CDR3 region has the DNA TGTGCCAGCAGTCCTGGATTCGGGCCCACAGATACGCAGTATTTT. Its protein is CASSPGFGPTDTQYF.

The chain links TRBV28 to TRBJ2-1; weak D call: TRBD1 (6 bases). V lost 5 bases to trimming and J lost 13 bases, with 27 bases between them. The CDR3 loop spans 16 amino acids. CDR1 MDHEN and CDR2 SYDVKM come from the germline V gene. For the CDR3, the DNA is TGTGCCAGCAGTCCCTTAGGGAGACAGGCTCAAGTTCTCCAGTTCTTC. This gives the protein CASSPLGRQAQVLQFF.

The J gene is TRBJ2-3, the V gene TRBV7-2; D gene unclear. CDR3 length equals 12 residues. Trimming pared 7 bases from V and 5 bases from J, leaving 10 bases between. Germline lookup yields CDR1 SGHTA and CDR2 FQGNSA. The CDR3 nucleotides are TGTGCCAGCATCAGCCCGGGAGATACGCAGTATTTT. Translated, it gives CASISPGDTQYF.

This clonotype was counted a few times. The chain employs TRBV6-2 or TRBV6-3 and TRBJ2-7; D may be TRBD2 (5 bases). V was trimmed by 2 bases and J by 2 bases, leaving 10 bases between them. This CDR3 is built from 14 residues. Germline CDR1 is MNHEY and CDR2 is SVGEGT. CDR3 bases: TGTGCCAGCAGTTACCGCGGGCCACCCTACGAGCAGTACTTC. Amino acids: CASSYRGPPYEQYF.

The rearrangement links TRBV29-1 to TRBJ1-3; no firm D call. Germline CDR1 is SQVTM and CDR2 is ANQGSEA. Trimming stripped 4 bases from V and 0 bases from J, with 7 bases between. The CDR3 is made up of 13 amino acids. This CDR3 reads CSVVTNSGNTIYF. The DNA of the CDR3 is TGCAGCGTTGTGACGAACTCTGGAAACACCATATATTTT.

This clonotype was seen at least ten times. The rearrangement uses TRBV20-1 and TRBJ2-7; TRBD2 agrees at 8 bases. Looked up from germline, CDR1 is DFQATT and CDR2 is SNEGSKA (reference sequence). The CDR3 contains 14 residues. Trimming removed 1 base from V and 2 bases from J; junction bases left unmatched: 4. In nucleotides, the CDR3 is TGCAGTGCTAGAGGAGTAGCGGGAACCTACGAGCAGTACTTC. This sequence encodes CSARGVAGTYEQYF.

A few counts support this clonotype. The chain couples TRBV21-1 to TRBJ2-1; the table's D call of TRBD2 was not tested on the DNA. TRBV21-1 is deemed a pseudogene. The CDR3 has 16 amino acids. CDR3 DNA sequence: TGTGCCAGCAGCAGTGGGACTAGCGGGAGGCGCAATGAGCAGTTCTTC. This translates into CASSSGTSGRRNEQFF.

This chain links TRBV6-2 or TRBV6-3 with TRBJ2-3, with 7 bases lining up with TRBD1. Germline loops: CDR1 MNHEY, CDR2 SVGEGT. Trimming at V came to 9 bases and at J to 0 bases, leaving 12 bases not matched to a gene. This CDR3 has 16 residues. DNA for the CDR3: TGTGCCAGTGGAAAAAAGGGGGCCGGGAGCACAGATACGCAGTATTTT. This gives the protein CASGKKGAGSTDTQYF.

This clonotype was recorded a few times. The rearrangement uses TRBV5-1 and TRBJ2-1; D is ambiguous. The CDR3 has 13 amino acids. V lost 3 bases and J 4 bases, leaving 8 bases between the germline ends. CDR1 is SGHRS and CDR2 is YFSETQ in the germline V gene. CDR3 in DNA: TGCGCCAGCAGCTCGACACGGTACAATGAGCAGTTCTTC. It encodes CASSSTRYNEQFF.

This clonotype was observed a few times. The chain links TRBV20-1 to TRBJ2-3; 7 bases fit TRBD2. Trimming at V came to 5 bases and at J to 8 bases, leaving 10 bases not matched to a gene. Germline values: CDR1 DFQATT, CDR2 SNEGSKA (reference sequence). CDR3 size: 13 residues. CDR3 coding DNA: TGCAGTGCTCATTCGGGTAGCGGGCTTACGCAGTATTTT. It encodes CSAHSGSGLTQYF.

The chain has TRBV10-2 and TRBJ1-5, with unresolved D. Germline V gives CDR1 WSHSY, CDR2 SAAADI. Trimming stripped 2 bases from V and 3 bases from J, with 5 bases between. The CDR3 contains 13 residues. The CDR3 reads CASSERVNQPQHF. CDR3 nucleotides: TGCGCCAGCAGTGAGCGGGTCAATCAGCCCCAGCATTTT.

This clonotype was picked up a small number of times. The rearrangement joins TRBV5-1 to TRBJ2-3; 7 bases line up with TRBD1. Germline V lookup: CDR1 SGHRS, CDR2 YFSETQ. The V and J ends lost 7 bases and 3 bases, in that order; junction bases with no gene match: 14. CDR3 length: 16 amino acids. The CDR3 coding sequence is TGCGCCAGCCGCCTTTCCGTACAGGGGATGACAGATACGCAGTATTTT. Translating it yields CASRLSVQGMTDTQYF.

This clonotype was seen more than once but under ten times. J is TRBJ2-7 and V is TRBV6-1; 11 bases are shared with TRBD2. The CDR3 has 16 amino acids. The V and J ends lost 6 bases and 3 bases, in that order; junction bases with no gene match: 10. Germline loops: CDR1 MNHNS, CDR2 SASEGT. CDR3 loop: CASSPTSGGLHYEQYF. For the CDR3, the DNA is TGTGCCAGCAGCCCTACTAGCGGGGGCCTTCACTACGAGCAGTACTTC.

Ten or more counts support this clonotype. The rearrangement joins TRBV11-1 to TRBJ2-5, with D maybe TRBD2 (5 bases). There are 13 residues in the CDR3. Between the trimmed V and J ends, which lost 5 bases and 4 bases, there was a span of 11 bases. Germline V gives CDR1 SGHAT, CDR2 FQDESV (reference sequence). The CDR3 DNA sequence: TGTGCCAGCAGCCATCGGAGCGGAGAGACCCAGTACTTC. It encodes CASSHRSGETQYF. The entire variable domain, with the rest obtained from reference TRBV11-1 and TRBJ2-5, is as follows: EAEVAQSPRYKITEKSQAVAFWCDPISGHATLYWYRQILGQGPELLVQFQDESVVDDSQLPKDRFSAERLKGVDSTLKIQPAELGDSAMYLCASSHRSGETQYFGPGTRLLVL.

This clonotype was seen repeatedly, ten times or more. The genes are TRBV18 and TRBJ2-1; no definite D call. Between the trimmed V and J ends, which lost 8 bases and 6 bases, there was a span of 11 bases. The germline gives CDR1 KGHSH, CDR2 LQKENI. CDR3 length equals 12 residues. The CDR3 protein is CASSPTRNEQFF. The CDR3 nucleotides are TGTGCCAGCAGCCCGACCCGCAATGAGCAGTTCTTC.